The clone carrying this T cell receptor (beta chain) was detected ten times or more. This CDR3 is also generated by other DNA sequences in the sample. Per the study methods: A distant-metastasis classifier for papillary thyroid cancer was built using CDR3 differences across clinicopathological groups. Using MiXCR, TCRdb reanalyzed the PCR reads. The V and J calls follow TCRdb's processing rather than the paper's. The sample shows approximately 90,000 clones, 8.6% of them seen only once. Thyroid surgery had not been preceded by any treatment in any patient. CDR3 length equals 15 residues. The germline gives CDR1 MNHEY, CDR2 SMNVEV (reference sequence). V shed 6 bases and J shed 0 bases, with 14 bases lying between them. These data are taken from a study of metastatic and nonmetastatic thyroid tumors.

The gene calls are TRBV27 and TRBJ1-1; D ambiguous. The receptor was isolated from a female donor with papillary thyroid cancer or a benign thyroid nodule (not recorded which). Some clones in this sample may be carry-over from other donors' samples. Input material: blood. Here the CDR3 DNA reads TGTGCCAGCAGCCTAGATACTCGCGTGAACACTGAAGCTTTCTTT. Translating it yields CASSLDTRVNTEAFF.